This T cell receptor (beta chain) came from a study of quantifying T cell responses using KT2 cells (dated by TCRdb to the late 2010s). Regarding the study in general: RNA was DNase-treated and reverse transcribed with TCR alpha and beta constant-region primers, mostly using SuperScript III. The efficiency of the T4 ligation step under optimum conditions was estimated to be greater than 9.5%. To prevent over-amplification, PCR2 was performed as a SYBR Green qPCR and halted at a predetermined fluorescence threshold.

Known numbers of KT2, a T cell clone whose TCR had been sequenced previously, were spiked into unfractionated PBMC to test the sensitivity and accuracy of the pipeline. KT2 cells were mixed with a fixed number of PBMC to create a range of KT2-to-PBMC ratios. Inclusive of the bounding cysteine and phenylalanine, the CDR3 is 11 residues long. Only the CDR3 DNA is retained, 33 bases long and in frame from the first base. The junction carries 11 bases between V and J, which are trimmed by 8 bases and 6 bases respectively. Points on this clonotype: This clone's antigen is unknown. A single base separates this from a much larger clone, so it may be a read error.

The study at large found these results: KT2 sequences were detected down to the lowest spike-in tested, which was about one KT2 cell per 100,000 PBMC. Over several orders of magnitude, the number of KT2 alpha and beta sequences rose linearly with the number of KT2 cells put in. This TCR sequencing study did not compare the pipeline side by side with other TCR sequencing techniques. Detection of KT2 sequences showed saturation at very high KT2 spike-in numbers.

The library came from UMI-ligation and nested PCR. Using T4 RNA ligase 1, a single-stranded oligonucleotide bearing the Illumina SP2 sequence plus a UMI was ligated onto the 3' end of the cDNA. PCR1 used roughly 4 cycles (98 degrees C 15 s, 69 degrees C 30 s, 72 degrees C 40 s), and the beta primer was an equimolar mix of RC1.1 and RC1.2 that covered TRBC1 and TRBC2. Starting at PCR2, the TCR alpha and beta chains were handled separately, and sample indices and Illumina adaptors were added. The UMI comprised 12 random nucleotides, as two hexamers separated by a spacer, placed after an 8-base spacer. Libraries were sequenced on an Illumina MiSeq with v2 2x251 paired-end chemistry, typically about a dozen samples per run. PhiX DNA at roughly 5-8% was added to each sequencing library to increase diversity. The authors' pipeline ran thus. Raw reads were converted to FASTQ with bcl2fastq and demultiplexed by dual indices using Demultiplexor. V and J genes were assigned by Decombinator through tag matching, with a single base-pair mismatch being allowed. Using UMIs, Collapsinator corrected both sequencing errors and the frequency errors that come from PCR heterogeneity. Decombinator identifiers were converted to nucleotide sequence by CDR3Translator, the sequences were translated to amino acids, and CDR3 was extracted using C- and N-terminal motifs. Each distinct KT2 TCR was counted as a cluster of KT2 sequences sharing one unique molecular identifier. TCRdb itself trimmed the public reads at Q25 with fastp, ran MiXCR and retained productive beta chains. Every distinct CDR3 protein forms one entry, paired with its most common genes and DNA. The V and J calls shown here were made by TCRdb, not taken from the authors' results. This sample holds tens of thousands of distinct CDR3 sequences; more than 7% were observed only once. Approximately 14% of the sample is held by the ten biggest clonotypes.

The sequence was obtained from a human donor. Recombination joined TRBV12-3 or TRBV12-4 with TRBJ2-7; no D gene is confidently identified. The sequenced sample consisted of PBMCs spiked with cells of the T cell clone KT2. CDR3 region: CASGNYREQYF. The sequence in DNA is TGTGCCAGCGGTAACTATCGCGAGCAGTACTTC.